A selection of T cell receptor beta chains follows, all from one sample in a study of vaccination and CD4 T cells after COVID-19. TCRdb fed the PCR reads into MiXCR, producing one record per CDR3 protein. The data show 20,000 to 25,000 distinct CDR3 sequences, around a third seen once. These TCRs' antigens remain unknown. This specimen consisted of CD4+ T cells from blood, cultured in vitro, obtained about 7 months after SARS-CoV-2 vaccination. The receptors were sampled from a human donor who had recovered from COVID-19. The CDR3 runs from the conserved cysteine through the conserved F or W. The order of the fields is V gene, D gene, clone size, CDR3 length, J gene, CDR3 protein, CDR3 DNA. The D gene is left open where the match is weak. Clone size is stated in some rows and not others, as once, few, many or a class when expanded.

v_gene: TRBV7-2
d_gene: .
abundance: .
len: 16
j_gene: TRBJ2-5
CDR3aa: CASSKHRLGLQETQYF
CDR3nt: TGTGCCAGCAGCAAGCACAGGTTGGGTCTACAAGAGACCCAGTACTTC

v_gene: TRBV4-2
d_gene: .
abundance: few
len: 14
j_gene: TRBJ2-3
CDR3aa: CASSRDQSTDTQYF
CDR3nt: TGTGCCAGCAGCCGCGACCAGTCCACAGATACGCAGTATTTT

v_gene: TRBV6-1
d_gene: .
abundance: few
len: 13
j_gene: TRBJ1-2
CDR3aa: CASRTVQNYGYTF
CDR3nt: TGTGCCAGCAGGACAGTCCAGAACTATGGCTACACCTTC

v_gene: TRBV10-3
d_gene: .
abundance: .
len: 14
j_gene: TRBJ1-3
CDR3aa: CAVGTGGSGNTIYF
CDR3nt: TGTGCCGTCGGGACGGGTGGCTCTGGAAACACCATATATTTT

v_gene: TRBV29-1
d_gene: .
abundance: .
len: 9
j_gene: TRBJ2-1
CDR3aa: CSVGGSNFF
CDR3nt: TGCAGCGTCGGTGGTTCAAACTTCTTC

v_gene: TRBV6-4
d_gene: TRBD1
abundance: few
len: 16
j_gene: TRBJ1-6
CDR3aa: CASSDSTTDREEPLHF
CDR3nt: TGTGCCAGCAGTGACTCGACTACGGACAGGGAGGAACCCCTCCACTTT

v_gene: TRBV20-1
d_gene: .
abundance: .
len: 14
j_gene: TRBJ2-3
CDR3aa: CSAPPILGTDTQYF
CDR3nt: TGCAGTGCTCCCCCGATACTGGGCACAGATACGCAGTATTTT

v_gene: TRBV19
d_gene: TRBD2
abundance: few
len: 15
j_gene: TRBJ2-7
CDR3aa: CASSPGGGSSYEQYF
CDR3nt: TGTGCCAGTAGCCCAGGCGGGGGGAGCTCCTACGAGCAGTACTTC

v_gene: TRBV27
d_gene: TRBD1
abundance: .
len: 14
j_gene: TRBJ1-2
CDR3aa: CASSRTGGVRGYTF
CDR3nt: TGTGCCAGCAGTAGAACAGGGGGCGTGAGGGGCTACACCTTC

v_gene: TRBV11-3
d_gene: .
abundance: few
len: 12
j_gene: TRBJ2-7
CDR3aa: CAIETRRYEQYF
CDR3nt: TGTGCCATCGAGACGAGGCGGTACGAGCAGTACTTC

v_gene: TRBV4-2
d_gene: TRBD2
abundance: .
len: 14
j_gene: TRBJ2-7
CDR3aa: CASSRDPGGYEQYF
CDR3nt: TGTGCCAGCAGTAGGGACCCGGGGGGCTACGAGCAGTACTTC

v_gene: TRBV10-3
d_gene: TRBD1
abundance: .
len: 17
j_gene: TRBJ1-2
CDR3aa: CAIVAGTGATSDYGYTF
CDR3nt: TGTGCCATCGTAGCCGGGACAGGGGCCACTAGTGACTATGGCTACACCTTC

v_gene: TRBV6-1
d_gene: .
abundance: .
len: 14
j_gene: TRBJ2-7
CDR3aa: CASSEVAEVDEQYF
CDR3nt: TGTGCCAGCAGTGAAGTAGCGGAGGTGGACGAGCAGTACTTC

v_gene: TRBV7-9
d_gene: TRBD2
abundance: .
len: 16
j_gene: TRBJ2-3
CDR3aa: CASSLFSSGTTDTQYF
CDR3nt: TGTGCCAGCAGCTTATTTTCCAGCGGGACGACAGATACGCAGTATTTT

v_gene: TRBV7-2
d_gene: .
abundance: few
len: 12
j_gene: TRBJ2-7
CDR3aa: CASSLLSSLPYF
CDR3nt: TGTGCCAGCAGCTTACTTAGCAGTCTTCCGTACTTC

v_gene: TRBV10-3
d_gene: TRBD2
abundance: few
len: 14
j_gene: TRBJ2-5
CDR3aa: CAIKRTSGGETQYF
CDR3nt: TGTGCCATCAAGCGGACTAGCGGGGGTGAGACCCAGTACTTC

v_gene: TRBV5-1
d_gene: .
abundance: .
len: 14
j_gene: TRBJ2-5
CDR3aa: CASSLGPGKETQYF
CDR3nt: TGCGCCAGCAGCTTGGGGCCCGGAAAAGAGACCCAGTACTTC

v_gene: TRBV27
d_gene: .
abundance: .
len: 14
j_gene: TRBJ2-7
CDR3aa: CASSPRLYSYEQYF
CDR3nt: TGTGCCAGCAGTCCCCGACTCTACTCCTACGAGCAGTACTTC

v_gene: TRBV23-1
d_gene: TRBD1
abundance: .
len: 17
j_gene: TRBJ2-5
CDR3aa: CASSHSRDRGFLETQYF
CDR3nt: TGCGCCAGCAGTCACAGCCGGGACAGGGGGTTTTTGGAGACCCAGTACTTC

v_gene: TRBV7-6
d_gene: TRBD1
abundance: .
len: 18
j_gene: TRBJ1-6
CDR3aa: CASSLEQGGGSYNSPLHF
CDR3nt: TGTGCCAGCAGCTTGGAACAGGGGGGGGGCTCCTATAATTCACCCCTCCACTTT

v_gene: TRBV20-1
d_gene: .
abundance: .
len: 17
j_gene: TRBJ1-6
CDR3aa: CSARYAAQGVYNSPLHF
CDR3nt: TGCAGTGCTAGATACGCCGCTCAGGGAGTCTATAATTCACCCCTCCACTTT

v_gene: TRBV20-1
d_gene: TRBD2
abundance: few
len: 14
j_gene: TRBJ2-1
CDR3aa: CSVTSGFPYNEQFF
CDR3nt: TGCAGTGTGACTAGCGGCTTCCCCTACAATGAGCAGTTCTTC

v_gene: TRBV6-1
d_gene: TRBD1
abundance: medium-sized
len: 14
j_gene: TRBJ1-1
CDR3aa: CAVRDRDLNTEAFF
CDR3nt: TGTGCCGTCCGGGACAGGGACCTGAACACTGAAGCTTTCTTT

v_gene: TRBV6-2/TRBV6-3
d_gene: .
abundance: .
len: 14
j_gene: TRBJ2-7
CDR3aa: CASSNNLAAYEQYF
CDR3nt: TGTGCCAGCAGTAACAATCTGGCGGCCTACGAGCAGTACTTC

v_gene: TRBV27
d_gene: TRBD1
abundance: medium-sized
len: 15
j_gene: TRBJ1-6
CDR3aa: CASRKGTGGSSPLHF
CDR3nt: TGTGCCAGCAGGAAAGGGACAGGGGGTTCATCACCCCTCCACTTT

v_gene: TRBV7-8
d_gene: .
abundance: .
len: 14
j_gene: TRBJ2-3
CDR3aa: CASSLSFSTDTQYF
CDR3nt: TGTGCCAGCAGCCTGTCGTTTAGCACAGATACGCAGTATTTT

v_gene: TRBV6-1
d_gene: TRBD2
abundance: once
len: 15
j_gene: TRBJ2-7
CDR3aa: CASSDSGGRDYEQYF
CDR3nt: TGTGCCAGCAGCGATAGCGGGGGGCGCGATTACGAGCAGTACTTC

v_gene: TRBV6-1
d_gene: .
abundance: medium-sized
len: 13
j_gene: TRBJ1-5
CDR3aa: CASSSGSGQPQHF
CDR3nt: TGTGCCAGCAGCTCAGGTTCCGGGCAGCCCCAGCATTTT

v_gene: TRBV11-2
d_gene: .
abundance: few
len: 16
j_gene: TRBJ2-7
CDR3aa: CASSLDLDRPSYEQYF
CDR3nt: TGTGCCAGCAGCTTAGATCTAGACAGGCCCTCTTACGAGCAGTACTTC

v_gene: TRBV6-1
d_gene: TRBD1
abundance: few
len: 15
j_gene: TRBJ2-7
CDR3aa: CASSSPGTGESEQYF
CDR3nt: TGTGCCAGCTCTTCCCCCGGGACAGGGGAGAGCGAGCAGTACTTC

v_gene: TRBV20-1
d_gene: .
abundance: few
len: 13
j_gene: TRBJ2-1
CDR3aa: CSARDYLYNEQFF
CDR3nt: TGCAGTGCTAGAGATTACCTTTACAATGAGCAGTTCTTC

v_gene: TRBV19
d_gene: TRBD1
abundance: .
len: 17
j_gene: TRBJ1-1
CDR3aa: CASSTMDRGSGNTEAFF
CDR3nt: TGTGCCAGTAGTACTATGGACAGGGGATCCGGGAACACTGAAGCTTTCTTT

v_gene: TRBV20-1
d_gene: .
abundance: .
len: 12
j_gene: TRBJ1-1
CDR3aa: CSASQARGEAFF
CDR3nt: TGCAGTGCTAGCCAGGCTAGGGGGGAAGCTTTCTTT

v_gene: TRBV20-1
d_gene: .
abundance: .
len: 13
j_gene: TRBJ1-2
CDR3aa: CSARAVTGYGYTF
CDR3nt: TGCAGTGCTAGAGCAGTGACCGGGTATGGCTACACCTTC

v_gene: TRBV15
d_gene: .
abundance: few
len: 14
j_gene: TRBJ2-3
CDR3aa: CATSSTRRTDTQYF
CDR3nt: TGTGCCACCAGCTCTACTCGGAGGACAGATACGCAGTATTTT

v_gene: TRBV20-1
d_gene: TRBD2
abundance: .
len: 15
j_gene: TRBJ2-7
CDR3aa: CSARDFTSGFYEQYF
CDR3nt: TGCAGTGCTAGAGACTTCACTAGCGGGTTTTACGAGCAGTACTTC

v_gene: TRBV20-1
d_gene: TRBD2
abundance: .
len: 19
j_gene: TRBJ2-3
CDR3aa: CSASPTLATSGGGTDTQYF
CDR3nt: TGCAGTGCTAGCCCGACCTTAGCTACCAGCGGGGGGGGCACAGATACGCAGTATTTT

v_gene: TRBV7-3
d_gene: TRBD2
abundance: few
len: 15
j_gene: TRBJ2-3
CDR3aa: CASSLSGVGTDTQYF
CDR3nt: TGTGCCAGCAGCTTGAGCGGGGTGGGCACAGATACGCAGTATTTT

v_gene: TRBV20-1
d_gene: .
abundance: few
len: 14
j_gene: TRBJ2-5
CDR3aa: CSARDLSLQETQYF
CDR3nt: TGCAGTGCTAGAGATCTCAGTTTACAAGAGACCCAGTACTTC

v_gene: TRBV7-8
d_gene: TRBD1
abundance: .
len: 14
j_gene: TRBJ1-2
CDR3aa: CASSRGTGTLGYTF
CDR3nt: TGTGCCAGCAGCCGAGGGACAGGGACACTCGGCTACACCTTC